This T cell receptor beta chain is from a study of blood T cells in healthy people across ages. About the research overall: Researchers report that template switching captured about one barcoded beta molecule per two T cells.

It was with a sample-barcoded 5' primer and a J-beta primer mix that a second PCR of about 6 to 12 cycles was run. TCRdb itself ran the 5' RACE reads through MiXCR, one entry per CDR3 protein. The table records roughly 1,100,000 distinct CDR3 sequences, under 30% of them present only once. Per germline, CDR1 MDHEN and CDR2 SYDVKM. The V segment lost 8 bases and the J segment 7 bases; nucleotides outside the gene matches: 7. CDR3 length equals 12 residues. The data also belong to a second study, concerning T cells of mothers and their children.

This TCR was recovered from a girl between 2 and 10 years old in good health. The chain joins TRBV28 to TRBJ1-2; 7 bases fit TRBD1. The sequencing input was blood. CDR3 coding DNA: TGTGCCAGCGTCGGAGGGGGCGCTGGCTACACCTTC. This sequence encodes CASVGGGAGYTF.